The 2 T cell receptor beta chains presented below share a single source sample, sequenced in a study of blood T cells in healthy people across ages. Together with a sample-barcoded 5' primer, a J-beta primer mix was included in a second PCR lasting 7 to 11 cycles. TCRdb fed the 5' RACE reads into MiXCR, producing one record per CDR3 protein. The table includes approximately 790,000 distinct CDR3 sequences, less than 80% detected once. The sample was blood. Receptor source: a man aged 25 to 40 in good health.

The rearrangement uses TRBV20-1 and TRBJ2-2; D gene unclear. The CDR3 has 13 amino acids. Germline values: CDR1 DFQATT, CDR2 SNEGSKA (reference sequence). The CDR3 DNA follows: TGCAGCGCTCCGGCAACTAACACCGGGGAGCTGTTTTTT. It encodes CSAPATNTGELFF.

The J gene is TRBJ1-6, the V gene TRBV18; D might be TRBD1 (5 bases). Germline loops: CDR1 KGHSH, CDR2 LQKENI. The CDR3 contains 16 residues. V was trimmed by 3 bases and J by 10 bases, leaving 19 bases between them. In DNA, the CDR3 is TGTGCCAGCTCACCCATTTGGGGCACAGAACGCTCACCCCTCCACTTT. Its translation: CASSPIWGTERSPLHF.